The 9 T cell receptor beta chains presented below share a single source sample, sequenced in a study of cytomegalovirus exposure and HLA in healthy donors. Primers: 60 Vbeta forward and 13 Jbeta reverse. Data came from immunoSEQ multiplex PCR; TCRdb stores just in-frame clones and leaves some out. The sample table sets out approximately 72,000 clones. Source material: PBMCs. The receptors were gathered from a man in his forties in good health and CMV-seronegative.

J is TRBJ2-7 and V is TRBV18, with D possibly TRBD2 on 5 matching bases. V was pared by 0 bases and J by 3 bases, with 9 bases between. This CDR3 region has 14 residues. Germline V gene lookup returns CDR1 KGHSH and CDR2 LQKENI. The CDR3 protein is CASSPPSGIYEQYF. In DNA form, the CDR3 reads TGTGCCAGCTCACCACCGTCCGGGATCTACGAGCAGTACTTC.

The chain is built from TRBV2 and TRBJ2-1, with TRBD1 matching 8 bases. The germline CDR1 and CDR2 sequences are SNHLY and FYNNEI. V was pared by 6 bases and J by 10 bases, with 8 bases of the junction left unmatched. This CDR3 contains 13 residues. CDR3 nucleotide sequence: TGTGCCAGCAGCGCCGACAGGGGAGGCGAGCAGTTCTTC. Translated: CASSADRGGEQFF.

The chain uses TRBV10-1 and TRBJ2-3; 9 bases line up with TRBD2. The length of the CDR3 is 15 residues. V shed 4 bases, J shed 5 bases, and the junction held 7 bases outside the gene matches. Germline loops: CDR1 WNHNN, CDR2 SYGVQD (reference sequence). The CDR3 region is CASSVGGGALDTQYF. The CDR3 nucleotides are TGCGCCAGCAGTGTTGGCGGGGGGGCGTTAGATACGCAGTATTTT.

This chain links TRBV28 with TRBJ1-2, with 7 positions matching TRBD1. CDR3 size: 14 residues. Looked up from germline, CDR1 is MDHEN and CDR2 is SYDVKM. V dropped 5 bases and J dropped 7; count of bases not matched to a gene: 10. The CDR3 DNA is TGTGCCAGCAGTACGCATACAGGGGTGGGTGGCTACACCTTC. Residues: CASSTHTGVGGYTF.

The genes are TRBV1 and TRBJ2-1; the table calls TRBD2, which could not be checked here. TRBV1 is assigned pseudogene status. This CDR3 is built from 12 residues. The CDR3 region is CTSSRPRYEQFF. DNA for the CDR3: TGCACCAGCAGCCGTCCCCGGTATGAGCAGTTCTTC.

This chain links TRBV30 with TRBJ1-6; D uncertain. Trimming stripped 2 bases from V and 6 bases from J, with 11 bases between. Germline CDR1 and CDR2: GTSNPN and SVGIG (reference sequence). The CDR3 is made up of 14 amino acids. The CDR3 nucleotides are TGTGCCTGGAGTAATCACGTCGGTAATTCACCCCTCCACTTT. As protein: CAWSNHVGNSPLHF.

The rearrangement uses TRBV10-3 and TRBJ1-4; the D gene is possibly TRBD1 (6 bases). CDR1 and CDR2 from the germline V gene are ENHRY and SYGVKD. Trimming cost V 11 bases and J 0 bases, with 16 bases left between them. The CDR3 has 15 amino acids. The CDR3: CAVRGGGATNEKLFF. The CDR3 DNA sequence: TGTGCCGTAAGGGGGGGAGGAGCAACTAATGAAAAACTGTTTTTT.

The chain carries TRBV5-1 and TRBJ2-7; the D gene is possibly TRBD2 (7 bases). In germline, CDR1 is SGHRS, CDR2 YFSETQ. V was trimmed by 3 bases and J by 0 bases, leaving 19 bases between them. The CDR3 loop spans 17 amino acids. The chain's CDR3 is CASSYGGGARFSYEQYF. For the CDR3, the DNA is TGCGCCAGCAGCTACGGTGGGGGGGCCCGTTTCTCCTACGAGCAGTACTTC. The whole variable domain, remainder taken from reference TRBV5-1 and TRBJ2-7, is KAGVTQTPRYLIKTRGQQVTLSCSPISGHRSVSWYQQTPGQGLQFLFEYFSETQRNKGNFPGRFSGRQFSNSRSEMNVSTLELGDSALYLCASSYGGGARFSYEQYFGPGTRLTVT.

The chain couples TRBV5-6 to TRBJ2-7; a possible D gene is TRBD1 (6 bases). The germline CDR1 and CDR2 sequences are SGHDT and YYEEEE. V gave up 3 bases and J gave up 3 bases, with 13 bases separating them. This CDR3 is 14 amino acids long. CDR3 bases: TGTGCCAGCAGCTACAGGGTGTCTATCTACGAGCAGTACTTC. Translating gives CASSYRVSIYEQYF.